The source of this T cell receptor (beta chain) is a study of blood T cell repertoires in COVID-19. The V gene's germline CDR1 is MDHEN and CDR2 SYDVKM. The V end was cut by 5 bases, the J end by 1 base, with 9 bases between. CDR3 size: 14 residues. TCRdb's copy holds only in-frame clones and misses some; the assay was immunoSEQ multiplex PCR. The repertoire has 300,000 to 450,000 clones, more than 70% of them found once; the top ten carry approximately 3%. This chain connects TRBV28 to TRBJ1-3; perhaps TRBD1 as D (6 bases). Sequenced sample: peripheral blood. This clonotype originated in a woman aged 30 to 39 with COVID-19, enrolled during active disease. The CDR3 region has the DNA TGTGCCAGCAGTGCAGGGGTATCTGGAAACACCATATATTTT. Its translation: CASSAGVSGNTIYF.